This T cell receptor beta chain was retrieved from a study of blood T cells in healthy people across ages. Regarding the study as a whole: A roughly linear fall in TCR beta diversity per million T cells was seen with increasing age. Comparison with aged donors showed that long-lived donors had more naive CD4+ cells and higher diversity.

Combining a sample-barcoded 5' primer with a J-beta primer mix, a second PCR ran for about 7 to 11 cycles. TCRdb passed the 5' RACE reads through MiXCR, listing each CDR3 protein once. The sample carries 700,000 to 800,000 distinct CDR3 sequences, roughly 41% recorded once. Each sample yielded at least 6 million isolated PBMCs. CDR3 length equals 13 residues. The V gene's germline CDR1 is SQVTM and CDR2 ANQGSEA. This clonotype was picked up one time. Its target is not known. Sequencing was carried out using blood. The sequence came from a woman between 55 and 75 years old in good health. The chain links TRBV29-1 to TRBJ2-1; no clear D gene. The J call is doubtful: the DNA matches TRBJ2-7 better. The CDR3 loop reads CSVEGADTYEQYF. DNA of the CDR3: TGCAGCGTTGAAGGGGCGGATACCTACGAGCAGTACTTC.